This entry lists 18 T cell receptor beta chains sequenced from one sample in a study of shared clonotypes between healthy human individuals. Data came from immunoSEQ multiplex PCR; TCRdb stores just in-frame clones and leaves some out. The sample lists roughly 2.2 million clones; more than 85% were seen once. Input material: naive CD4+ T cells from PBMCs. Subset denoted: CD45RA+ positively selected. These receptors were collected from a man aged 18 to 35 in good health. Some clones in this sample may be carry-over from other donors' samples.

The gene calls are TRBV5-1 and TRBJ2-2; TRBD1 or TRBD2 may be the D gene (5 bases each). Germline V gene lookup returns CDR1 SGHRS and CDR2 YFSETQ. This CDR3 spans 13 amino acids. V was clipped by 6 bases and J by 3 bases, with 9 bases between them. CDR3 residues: CASILGDTGELFF. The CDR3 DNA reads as TGCGCCAGCATTCTGGGGGACACCGGGGAGCTGTTTTTT.

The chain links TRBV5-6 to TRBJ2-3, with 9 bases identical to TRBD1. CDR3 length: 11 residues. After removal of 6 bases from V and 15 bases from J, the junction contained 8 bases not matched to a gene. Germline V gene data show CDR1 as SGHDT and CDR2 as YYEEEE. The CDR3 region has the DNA TGTGCCAGCACCGCGGGACAGGGCGCTTATTTT. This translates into CASTAGQGAYF. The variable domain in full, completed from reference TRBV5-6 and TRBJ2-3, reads DAGVTQSPTHLIKTRGQQVTLRCSPKSGHDTVSWYQQALGQGPQFIFQYYEEEERQRGNFPDRFSGHQFPNYSSELNVNALLLGDSALYLCASTAGQGAYFGPGTRLTVL.

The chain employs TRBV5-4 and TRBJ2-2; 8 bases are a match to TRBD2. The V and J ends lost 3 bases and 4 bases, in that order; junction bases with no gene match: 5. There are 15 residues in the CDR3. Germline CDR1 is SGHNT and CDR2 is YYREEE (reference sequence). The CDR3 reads CASSSGAGVTGELFF. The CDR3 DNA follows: TGTGCCAGCAGCTCGGGAGCGGGAGTCACCGGGGAGCTGTTTTTT.

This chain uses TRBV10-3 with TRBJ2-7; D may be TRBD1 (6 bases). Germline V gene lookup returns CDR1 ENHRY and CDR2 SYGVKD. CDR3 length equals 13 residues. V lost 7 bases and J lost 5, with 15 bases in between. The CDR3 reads CAIKGDNEDEQYF. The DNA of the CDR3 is TGTGCCATCAAGGGGGACAATGAAGACGAGCAGTACTTC.

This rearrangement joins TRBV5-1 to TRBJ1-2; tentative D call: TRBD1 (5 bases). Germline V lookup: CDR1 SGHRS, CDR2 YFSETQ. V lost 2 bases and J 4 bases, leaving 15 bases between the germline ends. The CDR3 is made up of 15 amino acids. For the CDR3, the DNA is TGCGCCAGCAGCTTAGGAGGGCAGGGAGCCTATGGCTACACCTTC. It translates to CASSLGGQGAYGYTF.

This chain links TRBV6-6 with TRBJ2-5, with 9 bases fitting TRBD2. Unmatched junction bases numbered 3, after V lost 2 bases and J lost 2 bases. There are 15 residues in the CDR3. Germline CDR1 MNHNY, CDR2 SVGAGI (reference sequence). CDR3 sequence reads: CASSYGLAIQETQYF. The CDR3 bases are TGTGCCAGCAGTTACGGACTAGCGATACAAGAGACCCAGTACTTC.

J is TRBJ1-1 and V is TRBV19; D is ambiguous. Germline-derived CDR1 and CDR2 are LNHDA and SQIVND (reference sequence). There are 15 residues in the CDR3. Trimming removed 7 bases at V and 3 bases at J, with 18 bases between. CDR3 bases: TGTGCCAGTATTCCTACGACGGTGGTTGACACTGAAGCTTTCTTT. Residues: CASIPTTVVDTEAFF.

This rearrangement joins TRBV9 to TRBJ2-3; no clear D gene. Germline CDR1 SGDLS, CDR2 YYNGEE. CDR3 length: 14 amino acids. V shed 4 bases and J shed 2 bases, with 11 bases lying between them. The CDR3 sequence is CASSPGPFTDTQYF. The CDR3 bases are TGTGCCAGCAGCCCCGGCCCGTTCACAGATACGCAGTATTTT.

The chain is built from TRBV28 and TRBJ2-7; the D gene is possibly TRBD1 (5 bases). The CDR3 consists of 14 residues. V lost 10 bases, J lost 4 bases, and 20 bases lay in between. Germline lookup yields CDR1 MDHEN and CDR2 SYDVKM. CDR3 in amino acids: CATRALSRNYEQYF. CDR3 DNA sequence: TGTGCCACCAGGGCCCTTTCGAGGAATTACGAGCAGTACTTC.

The CDR3, as DNA: TGCAGCGTTGAAGTACAGTTTACTGAGCAGTTCTTC. This translates into CSVEVQFTEQFF. The chain couples TRBV29-1 to TRBJ2-1; D is unclear. In germline, CDR1 is SQVTM, CDR2 ANQGSEA. This CDR3 is built from 12 residues. V lost 1 base and J lost 9, with 10 bases in between.

The CDR3 here is CASSIRPNYEQYF. As DNA, the CDR3 is TGTGCCAGTAGTATACGGCCCAACTACGAGCAGTACTTC. The chain couples TRBV19 to TRBJ2-7; D is uncertain. The CDR3 has 13 amino acids. CDR1 is LNHDA and CDR2 is SQIVND in the germline V gene (reference sequence). Trimming removed 2 bases from V and 3 bases from J, with 8 bases in between.

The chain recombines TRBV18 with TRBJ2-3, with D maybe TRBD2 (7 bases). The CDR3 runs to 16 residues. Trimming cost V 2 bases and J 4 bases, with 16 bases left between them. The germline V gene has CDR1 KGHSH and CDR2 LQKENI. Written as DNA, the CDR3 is TGTGCCAGCTCACCAAGATCGGGGGGCGGATCAGATACGCAGTATTTT. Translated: CASSPRSGGGSDTQYF.

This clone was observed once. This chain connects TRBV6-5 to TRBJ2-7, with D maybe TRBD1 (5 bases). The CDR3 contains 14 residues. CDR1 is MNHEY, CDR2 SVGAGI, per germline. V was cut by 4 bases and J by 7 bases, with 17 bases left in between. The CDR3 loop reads CASSSLQVSGEQYF. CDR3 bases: TGTGCCAGCAGTTCCTTACAGGTGTCAGGGGAGCAGTACTTC.

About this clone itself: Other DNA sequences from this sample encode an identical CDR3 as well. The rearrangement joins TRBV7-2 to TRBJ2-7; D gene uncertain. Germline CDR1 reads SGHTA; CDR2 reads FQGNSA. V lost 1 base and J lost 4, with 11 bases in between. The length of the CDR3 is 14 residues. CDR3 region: CASSLGPSPYEQYF. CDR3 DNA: TGTGCCAGCAGCTTAGGACCGAGTCCGTACGAGCAGTACTTC. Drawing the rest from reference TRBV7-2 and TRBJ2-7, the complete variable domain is GAGVSQSPSNKVTEKGKDVELRCDPISGHTALYWYRQSLGQGLEFLIYFQGNSAPDKSGLPSDRFSAERTGGSVSTLTIQRTQQEDSAVYLCASSLGPSPYEQYFGPGTRLTVT.

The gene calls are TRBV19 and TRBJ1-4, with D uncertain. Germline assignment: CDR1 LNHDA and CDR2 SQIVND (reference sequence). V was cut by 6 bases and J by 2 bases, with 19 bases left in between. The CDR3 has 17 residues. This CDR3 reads CASRIWGDPGTNEKLFF. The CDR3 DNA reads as TGTGCCAGTAGGATATGGGGAGACCCCGGGACTAATGAAAAACTGTTTTTT.

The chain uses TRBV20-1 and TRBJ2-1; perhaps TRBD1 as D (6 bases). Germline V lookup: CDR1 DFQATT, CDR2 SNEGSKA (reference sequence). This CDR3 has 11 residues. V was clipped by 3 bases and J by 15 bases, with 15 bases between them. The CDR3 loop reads CSASPQGPPFF. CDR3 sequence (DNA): TGCAGTGCTAGTCCCCAGGGGCCCCCGTTCTTC.

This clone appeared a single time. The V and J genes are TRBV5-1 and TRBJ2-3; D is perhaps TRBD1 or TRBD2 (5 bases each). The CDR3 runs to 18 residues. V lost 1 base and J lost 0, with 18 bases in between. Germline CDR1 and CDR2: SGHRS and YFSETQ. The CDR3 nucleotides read TGCGCCAGCAGCTTGATAGGGACCGCAAGAACTAGCACAGATACGCAGTATTTT. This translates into CASSLIGTARTSTDTQYF. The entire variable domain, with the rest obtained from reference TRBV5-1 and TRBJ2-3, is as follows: KAGVTQTPRYLIKTRGQQVTLSCSPISGHRSVSWYQQTPGQGLQFLFEYFSETQRNKGNFPGRFSGRQFSNSRSEMNVSTLELGDSALYLCASSLIGTARTSTDTQYFGPGTRLTVL.

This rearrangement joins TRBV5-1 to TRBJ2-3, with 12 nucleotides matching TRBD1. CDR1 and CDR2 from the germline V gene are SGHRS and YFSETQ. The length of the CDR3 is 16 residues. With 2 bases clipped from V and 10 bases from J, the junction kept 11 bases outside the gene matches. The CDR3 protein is CASSFSGGTGGFSQYF. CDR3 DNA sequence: TGCGCCAGCAGCTTTTCCGGCGGGACAGGGGGCTTTTCGCAGTATTTT.